Shown below are 25 T cell receptor beta chains from a single sample sequenced in a study of T cell repertoires in ileal Crohn's disease. Method: immunoSEQ multiplex PCR; TCRdb's copy keeps in-frame clones and lacks some. The profile shows approximately 29,000 clones, approximately 78% of them singletons. Sequencing was carried out using ileal tissue. These TCRs come from an adult with Crohn's disease.

The chain carries TRBV27 and TRBJ1-1; D possibly corresponds to TRBD1 (6 bases). This CDR3 contains 13 residues. CDR1 and CDR2 from the germline V gene are MNHEY and SMNVEV (reference sequence). The V gene lost 3 bases and the J gene lost 1 base, with 6 bases spanning the gap. The CDR3 DNA sequence: TGTGCCAGCAGTTTCAGGGGGAACACTGAAGCTTTCTTT. It yields the protein CASSFRGNTEAFF.

The chain carries TRBV2 and TRBJ2-2, with 11 bases matching TRBD2. The CDR3 has 15 residues. The J segment lost 7 bases and the V segment lost 0 bases, leaving 1 base of the junction unmatched. Germline V gene lookup returns CDR1 SNHLY and CDR2 FYNNEI. CDR3: CASSEASGRVGELFF. The CDR3 DNA reads TGTGCCAGCAGTGAAGCTAGCGGGAGGGTCGGGGAGCTGTTTTTT.

To note about this clone: Other DNA variants within this sample encode the same CDR3. The chain has TRBV6-1 and TRBJ1-5; D is unresolved. The CDR3 is 13 amino acids. Germline V lookup: CDR1 MNHNS, CDR2 SASEGT. The V gene lost 2 bases and the J gene lost 7 bases, with 9 bases spanning the gap. CDR3 residues: CASSEIVGQPQHF. The CDR3 DNA reads TGTGCCAGCAGTGAAATCGTCGGGCAGCCCCAGCATTTT.

The count of this clone is one. The V and J genes are TRBV18 and TRBJ2-2, with 7 bases fitting TRBD1. Germline values: CDR1 KGHSH, CDR2 LQKENI. This CDR3 has 18 amino acids. J gave up 5 bases and V 2 bases, and 14 bases lay outside the gene matches. The CDR3 sequence is CASSPGLEKGARTGELFF. The CDR3 bases are TGTGCCAGCTCACCAGGACTGGAAAAGGGGGCGAGGACCGGGGAGCTGTTTTTT.

DNA of the CDR3: TGTGCCAGCAGGACTAGCGGGGTACAAGAGACCCAGTACTTC. Translated, it gives CASRTSGVQETQYF. This rearrangement joins TRBV27 to TRBJ2-5; 11 bases are a match to TRBD2. This CDR3 is 14 amino acids long. Trimming removed 6 bases from V and 2 bases from J; junction bases left unmatched: 2. CDR1 is MNHEY, CDR2 SMNVEV, per germline (reference sequence).

A single count supports this clone. V usage is TRBV7-8 and J usage is TRBJ1-4; 9 bases align to TRBD1. The CDR3 is 14 amino acids. CDR1 is SGHVS, CDR2 FQNEAQ, per germline. V was clipped by 5 bases and J by 8 bases; unmatched bases: 6. CDR3 DNA sequence: TGTGCCAGCAGCATACAGGGGGCGCTGGAAAAACTGTTTTTT. Its protein is CASSIQGALEKLFF.

The rearrangement joins TRBV14 to TRBJ1-1, with a tentative D call TRBD1 (6 bases). The length of the CDR3 is 15 residues. Between the trimmed V and J ends, which lost 6 bases and 4 bases, there was a span of 18 bases. Germline CDR1 and CDR2: SGHDN and FVKESK. CDR3 in amino acids: CASRNQQGAGTEAFF. CDR3 DNA: TGTGCCAGCAGGAACCAACAGGGTGCGGGCACTGAAGCTTTCTTT.

In this sample, this clone turned up once. V usage is TRBV27 and J usage is TRBJ2-7, with D perhaps matching TRBD2 (6 bases). V dropped 3 bases and J dropped 4 bases, with 13 bases sitting between them. The CDR3 extends over 14 amino acids. Germline values: CDR1 MNHEY, CDR2 SMNVEV (reference sequence). CDR3 sequence reads: CASSLSGVEYEQYF. The DNA of the CDR3 is TGTGCCAGCAGTTTGTCGGGGGTTGAGTACGAGCAGTACTTC.

This clone was recorded only once. The rearrangement uses TRBV5-1 and TRBJ2-7; a possible D gene is TRBD1 (6 bases). The V gene lost 1 base and the J gene lost 5 bases, with 13 bases spanning the gap. Germline V gene sequence: CDR1 SGHRS, CDR2 YFSETQ. This CDR3 has 14 amino acids. The CDR3 here is CASSLFTGKDEQYF. The CDR3 nucleotides read TGCGCCAGCAGCTTGTTTACAGGGAAGGACGAGCAGTACTTC.

The V gene is TRBV7-8, the J gene TRBJ2-3; TRBD2 aligns across 10 bases. V lost 5 bases, J lost 1 base, and 3 bases stayed unmatched. Germline assignment: CDR1 SGHVS and CDR2 FQNEAQ. The CDR3 is made up of 15 amino acids. The CDR3 coding sequence is TGTGCCAGCAGCGGTCTAGCGGGGGGCACAGATACGCAGTATTTT. Translated, it gives CASSGLAGGTDTQYF.

A remark on this clone: The conserved final phenylalanine or tryptophan is absent from the CDR3, which likely points to a read error. The chain is built from TRBV7-2 and TRBJ1-2, with D unresolved. Germline-derived CDR1 and CDR2 are SGHTA and FQGNSA. This CDR3 spans 14 amino acids. V lost 1 base and J lost 8, with 14 bases in between. In DNA, the CDR3 is TGTGCCAGCAGCTTAGATACAGCAGCTATCGGCTACACCCTC. This codes for CASSLDTAAIGYTL.

J is TRBJ1-1 and V is TRBV6-5; D not resolved. The CDR3 runs to 15 residues. Trimming shortened V by 2 bases and J by 0 bases, and 10 bases separated the two germline ends. Germline V CDR1 and CDR2: MNHEY, SVGAGI. CDR3: CASSYAVPMNTEAFF. The CDR3 DNA sequence: TGTGCCAGCAGTTACGCGGTTCCAATGAACACTGAAGCTTTCTTT.

The chain couples TRBV7-6 to TRBJ2-7; 7 nucleotides align to TRBD1. With 2 bases clipped from V and 2 bases from J, the junction kept 9 bases outside the gene matches. The CDR3 spans 16 residues. In germline, CDR1 is SGHVS, CDR2 FNYEAQ. The CDR3 DNA sequence: TGTGCCAGCAGCTTATTGTCTCGGCAGGGGGCCTACGAGCAGTACTTC. Residues: CASSLLSRQGAYEQYF.

The chain combines TRBV5-6 with TRBJ2-3, with 9 nucleotides matching TRBD2. Germline lookup yields CDR1 SGHDT and CDR2 YYEEEE. The length of the CDR3 is 15 residues. Trimming cost V 2 bases and J 4 bases; bases outside gene matches: 5. CDR3 in DNA: TGTGCCAGCAGCTTAGGCGGGGGGGCCTCAGATACGCAGTATTTT. Protein product: CASSLGGGASDTQYF.

This chain uses TRBV6-1 with TRBJ1-5, with D possibly matching TRBD1 (6 bases). The germline V gene encodes CDR1 MNHNS and CDR2 SASEGT. The germline V and J ends were trimmed by 7 bases and 7 bases, with 17 bases remaining between them. This CDR3 region has 14 residues. The DNA of the CDR3 is TGTGCCAGCAACAGGGTGGAGCAGGGGCAGCCCCAGCATTTT. Translated: CASNRVEQGQPQHF.

The chain has TRBV6-6 and TRBJ1-2; tentatively, D is TRBD1 (6 bases). Trimming shortened V by 6 bases and J by 0 bases, and 17 bases separated the two germline ends. The length of the CDR3 is 16 residues. Germline V gene sequence: CDR1 MNHNY, CDR2 SVGAGI (reference sequence). CDR3 sequence: CASSAPQGSANYGYTF. The DNA for the CDR3 is TGTGCCAGCAGCGCACCCCAGGGGTCAGCTAACTATGGCTACACCTTC.

This clone was picked up one time. The rearrangement links TRBV6-5 to TRBJ2-1; TRBD2 agrees at 7 bases. With 0 bases clipped from V and 8 bases from J, the junction kept 4 bases outside the gene matches. This CDR3 spans 14 amino acids. The V gene's germline CDR1 is MNHEY and CDR2 SVGAGI. CDR3 in DNA: TGTGCCAGCAGTTACTCGCGGGGGTTCGATGAGCAGTTCTTC. Translated, it gives CASSYSRGFDEQFF.

V gene TRBV18 combines with J gene TRBJ2-7; 11 bases line up with TRBD1. This CDR3 comprises 16 residues. Germline V gene lookup returns CDR1 KGHSH and CDR2 LQKENI. After removal of 4 bases from V and 1 base from J, the junction contained 6 bases not matched to a gene. The CDR3 coding sequence is TGTGCCAGCTCACTCCCCGGGACAGGGGGATCCTACGAGCAGTACTTC. Residues: CASSLPGTGGSYEQYF. The complete variable domain, with remaining parts taken from reference TRBV18 and TRBJ2-7, reads NAGVMQNPRHLVRRRGQEARLRCSPMKGHSHVYWYRQLPEEGLKFMVYLQKENIIDESGMPKERFSAEFPKEGPSILRIQQVVRGDSAAYFCASSLPGTGGSYEQYFGPGTRLTVT.

The chain joins TRBV14 to TRBJ1-2; D call uncertain. Trimming removed 3 bases at V and 1 base at J, with 12 bases between. Germline V gene lookup returns CDR1 SGHDN and CDR2 FVKESK. The CDR3 sequence is 15 residues long. CDR3 bases: TGTGCCAGCAGCCACCCAACGGGGTTTAACTATGGCTACACCTTC. It encodes CASSHPTGFNYGYTF.

The V call is TRBV29-1, the J call TRBJ1-2; weak D call: TRBD1 (5 bases). From germline, CDR1 is SQVTM and CDR2 ANQGSEA. The CDR3 consists of 12 residues. Trimming shortened V by 5 bases and J by 4 bases, and 11 bases separated the two germline ends. CDR3 coding DNA: TGCAGCGTTCGCCAGGGCCCCTATGGCTACACCTTC. As protein: CSVRQGPYGYTF.

The chain uses TRBV4-1 and TRBJ2-4; TRBD1 matches at 11 bases. V gave up 2 bases and J gave up 8 bases; unmatched junction bases: 5. Germline V gene sequence: CDR1 MGHRA, CDR2 YSYEKL. CDR3 length: 15 residues. CDR3 region: CASSQRTGGEHIQYF. The DNA of the CDR3 is TGCGCCAGCAGCCAACGGACAGGGGGCGAGCACATTCAGTACTTC.

The rearrangement joins TRBV30 to TRBJ2-1; D gene ambiguous. The CDR3 contains 13 residues. The V end was cut by 0 bases, the J end by 9 bases, with 12 bases between. Germline V gives CDR1 GTSNPN, CDR2 SVGIG (reference sequence). The DNA of the CDR3 is TGTGCCTGGAGTGTAAGTCGCGGTATTGAGCAGTTCTTC. Translating it yields CAWSVSRGIEQFF.

This chain uses TRBV5-8 with TRBJ2-7; 9 nucleotides line up with TRBD1. The CDR3 spans 14 residues. V trimming: 4 bases; J trimming: 3 bases; junction bases outside the gene matches: 5. CDR1 is SGHTS, CDR2 YDEGEE, per germline. The CDR3 sequence is CASSPGTGIYEQYF. The CDR3 coding sequence is TGTGCCAGCAGCCCCGGGACAGGGATCTACGAGCAGTACTTC.

Only one count was recorded for this clone. The rearrangement joins TRBV11-2 to TRBJ2-3; perhaps TRBD1 as D (5 bases). The germline V and J ends were trimmed by 5 bases and 5 bases, with 17 bases remaining between them. This CDR3 region has 15 residues. CDR1 SGHAT and CDR2 FQNNGV come from the germline V gene. For the CDR3, the DNA is TGTGCCAGCAGCCAGGGCCCGCAGGGTGGAGATACGCAGTATTTT. Translation gives CASSQGPQGGDTQYF.

The chain combines TRBV6-5 with TRBJ2-7; TRBD1 is a possible D gene (6 bases). This CDR3 has 15 residues. The V end lost 6 bases, the J end lost 1 base, and 16 bases lay between the germline ends. Germline CDR1 MNHEY, CDR2 SVGAGI. The CDR3 loop is CASSKDRSSSYEQYF. CDR3 DNA sequence: TGTGCCAGCAGCAAGGACAGATCCTCATCCTACGAGCAGTACTTC.